The sequence of this T cell receptor beta chain was determined in a study of blood T cell repertoires in COVID-19. Study summary: Acute-phase and convalescent COVID-19 samples originated in the United States, Italy and Spain.

This CDR3 is 15 amino acids long. Trimming stripped 8 bases from V and 1 base from J, with 16 bases between. Germline CDR1 is MNHEY and CDR2 is SMNVEV (reference sequence). Measured with immunoSEQ multiplex PCR; TCRdb has only the in-frame clones, and not every one. The sample shows roughly 170,000 clones, under 85% of them seen only once. The cohort comprised adults aged roughly 18 to 95 years residing in about two dozen US areas. Among Cohort 3 donors, those recovered had two negative PCRs, clearance, or symptom resolution. This rearrangement joins TRBV27 to TRBJ2-3, with TRBD2 as a possible D gene (6 bases). This clonotype originated in a man in his fifties or sixties who had recovered from COVID-19. Sequenced input: PBMCs or T cells enriched from blood (not recorded which). The DNA for the CDR3 is TGTGCCAGCTCTCCCCTTCGCGGGGGCACAGATACGCAGTATTTT. It translates to CASSPLRGGTDTQYF.